This T cell receptor beta chain was recovered during a study of blood T cell repertoires in COVID-19. Data came from immunoSEQ multiplex PCR; TCRdb stores just in-frame clones and leaves some out. The sample lists just under 65,000 clones, about three quarters occurring once. In germline, CDR1 is SGHDT, CDR2 YYEEEE. This CDR3 contains 16 residues. The V end lost 3 bases, the J end lost 4 bases, and 16 bases lay between the germline ends. This receptor was taken from a woman of 80 years or more with acute or convalescent COVID-19. This sequence joins TRBV5-6 and TRBJ2-2, with D perhaps TRBD1 (6 bases). The sample taken for sequencing was peripheral blood. CDR3 residues: CASSSFDRPSTGELFF. For the CDR3, the DNA is TGTGCCAGCAGCTCTTTTGACAGGCCTAGCACCGGGGAGCTGTTTTTT.